The sequence of this TCR beta chain was determined in a study of T cells after yellow fever vaccination. V trimming: 7 bases; J trimming: 0 bases; junction bases outside the gene matches: 6. Looked up from germline, CDR1 is MDHEN and CDR2 is SYDVKM. The length of the CDR3 is 15 residues. 5'RACE template switching added a universal primer site and UMIs to TCR cDNA. Using its own MiXCR run on the 5' RACE reads, TCRdb lists one record per CDR3 protein. Seen here are about 74,000 distinct CDR3 sequences, more than 5.5% observed once, and the top ten hold under 45%. Study observations and caveats: FACS-sorted repertoires might harbor abundant contaminating clonotypes from the bulk population. The booster response re-showed most primary clones: around 97% CD4, approximately 90% CD8.

This clonotype was seen at least ten times. The antigen is not known. The TCR originated in a young man who received the YFV17D yellow fever vaccine. The chain is built from TRBV28 and TRBJ2-1; 7 nucleotides line up with TRBD1. The sample here was CD8+ T cells sorted from PBMCs, taken 5 days after the first yellow fever vaccination. CDR3 in DNA: TGTGCCAGCACCCTGAGGGGGCACTCCTACAATGAGCAGTTCTTC. This sequence encodes CASTLRGHSYNEQFF. Variable domain in full (rest from reference TRBV28 and TRBJ2-1): DVKVTQSSRYLVKRTGEKVFLECVQDMDHENMFWYRQDPGLGLRLIYFSYDVKMKEKGDIPEGYSVSREKKERFSLILESASTNQTSMYLCASTLRGHSYNEQFFGPGTRLTVL.